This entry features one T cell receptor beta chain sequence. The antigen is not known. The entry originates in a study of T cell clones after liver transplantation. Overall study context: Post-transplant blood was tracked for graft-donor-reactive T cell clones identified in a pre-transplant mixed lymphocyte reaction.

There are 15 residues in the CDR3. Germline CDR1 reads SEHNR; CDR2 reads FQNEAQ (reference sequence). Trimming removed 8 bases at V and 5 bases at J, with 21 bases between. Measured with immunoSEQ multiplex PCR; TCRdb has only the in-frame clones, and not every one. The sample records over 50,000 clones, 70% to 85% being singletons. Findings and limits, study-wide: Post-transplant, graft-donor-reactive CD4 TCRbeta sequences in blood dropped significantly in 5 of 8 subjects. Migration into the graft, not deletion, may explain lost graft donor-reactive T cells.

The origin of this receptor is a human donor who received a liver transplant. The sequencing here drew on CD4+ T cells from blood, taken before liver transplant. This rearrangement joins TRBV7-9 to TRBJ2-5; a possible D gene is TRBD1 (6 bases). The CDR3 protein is CASAPGQGIGETQYF. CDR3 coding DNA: TGTGCCAGCGCCCCCGGCCAGGGGATTGGGGAGACCCAGTACTTC.